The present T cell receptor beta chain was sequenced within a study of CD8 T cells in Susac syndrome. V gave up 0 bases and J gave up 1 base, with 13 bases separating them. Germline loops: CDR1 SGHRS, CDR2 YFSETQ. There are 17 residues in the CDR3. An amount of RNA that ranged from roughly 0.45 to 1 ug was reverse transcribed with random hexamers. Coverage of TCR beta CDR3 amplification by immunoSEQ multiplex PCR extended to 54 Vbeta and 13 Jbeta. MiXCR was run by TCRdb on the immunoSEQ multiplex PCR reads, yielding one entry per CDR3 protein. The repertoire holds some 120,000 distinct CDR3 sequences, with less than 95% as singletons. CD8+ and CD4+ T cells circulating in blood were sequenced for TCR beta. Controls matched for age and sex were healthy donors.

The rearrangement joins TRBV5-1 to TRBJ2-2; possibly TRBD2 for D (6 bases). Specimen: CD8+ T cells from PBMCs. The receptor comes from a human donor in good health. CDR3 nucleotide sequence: TGCGCCAGCAGCTTGGGTAGCCTAGCGAAGAACACCGGGGAGCTGTTTTTT. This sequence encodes CASSLGSLAKNTGELFF.